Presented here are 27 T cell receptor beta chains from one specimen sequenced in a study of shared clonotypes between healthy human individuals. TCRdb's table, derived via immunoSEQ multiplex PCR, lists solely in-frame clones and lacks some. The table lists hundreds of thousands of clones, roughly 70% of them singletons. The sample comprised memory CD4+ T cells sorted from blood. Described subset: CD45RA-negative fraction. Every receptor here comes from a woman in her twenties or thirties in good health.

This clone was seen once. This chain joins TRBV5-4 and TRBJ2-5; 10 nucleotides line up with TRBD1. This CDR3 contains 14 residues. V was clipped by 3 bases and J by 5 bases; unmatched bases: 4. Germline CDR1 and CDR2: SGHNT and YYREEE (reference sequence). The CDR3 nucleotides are TGTGCCAGCAGCTCGCGGACAGGGGGGGAGACCCAGTACTTC. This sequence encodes CASSSRTGGETQYF.

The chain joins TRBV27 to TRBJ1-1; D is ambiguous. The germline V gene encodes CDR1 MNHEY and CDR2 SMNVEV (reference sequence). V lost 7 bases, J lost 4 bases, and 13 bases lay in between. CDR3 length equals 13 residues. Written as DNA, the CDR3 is TGTGCCAGCACTTCTTTCGGGCGCACTGAAGCTTTCTTT. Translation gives CASTSFGRTEAFF.

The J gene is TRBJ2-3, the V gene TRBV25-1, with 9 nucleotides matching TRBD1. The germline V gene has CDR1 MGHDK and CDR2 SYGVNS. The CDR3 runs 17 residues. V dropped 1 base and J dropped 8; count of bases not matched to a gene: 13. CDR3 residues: CASSEWRVGQGQGTQYF. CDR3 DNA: TGTGCCAGCAGTGAATGGCGGGTCGGACAGGGACAGGGTACGCAGTATTTT.

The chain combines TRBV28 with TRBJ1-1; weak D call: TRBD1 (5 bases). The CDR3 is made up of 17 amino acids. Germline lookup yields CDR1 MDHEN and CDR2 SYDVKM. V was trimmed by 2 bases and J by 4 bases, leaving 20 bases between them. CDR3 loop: CASSLIAGFEKFTEAFF. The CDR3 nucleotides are TGTGCCAGCAGTTTAATCGCAGGGTTCGAAAAATTCACTGAAGCTTTCTTT.

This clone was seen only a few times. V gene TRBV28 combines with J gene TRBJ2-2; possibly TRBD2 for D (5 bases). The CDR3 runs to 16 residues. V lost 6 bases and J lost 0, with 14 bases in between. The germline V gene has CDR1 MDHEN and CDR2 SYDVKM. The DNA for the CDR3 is TGTGCCAGCAGAAGCACGGAGGCCACGAACACCGGGGAGCTGTTTTTT. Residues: CASRSTEATNTGELFF.

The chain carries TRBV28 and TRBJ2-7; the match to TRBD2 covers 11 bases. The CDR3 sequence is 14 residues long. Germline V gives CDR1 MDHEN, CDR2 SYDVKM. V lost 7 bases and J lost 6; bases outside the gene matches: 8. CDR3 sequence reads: CASTFSGRAGEQYF. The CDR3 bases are TGTGCCAGCACCTTTAGCGGGAGGGCCGGCGAGCAGTACTTC.

CDR3 loop: CASSSGTGTSGANVLTF. The CDR3 DNA is TGTGCCAGCAGTTCCGGGACAGGGACCTCTGGGGCCAACGTCCTGACTTTC. The chain uses TRBV7-7 and TRBJ2-6; the match to TRBD1 covers 9 bases. CDR3 length: 17 residues. With 6 bases clipped from V and 0 bases from J, the junction kept 6 bases outside the gene matches. Germline loops: CDR1 SSHAT, CDR2 FNYEAQ (reference sequence).

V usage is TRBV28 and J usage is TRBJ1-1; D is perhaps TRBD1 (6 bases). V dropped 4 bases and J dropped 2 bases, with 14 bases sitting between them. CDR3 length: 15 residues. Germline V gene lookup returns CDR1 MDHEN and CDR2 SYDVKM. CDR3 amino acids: CASSSRAGANTEAFF. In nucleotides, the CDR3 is TGTGCCAGCAGTTCCCGAGCGGGGGCCAACACTGAAGCTTTCTTT.

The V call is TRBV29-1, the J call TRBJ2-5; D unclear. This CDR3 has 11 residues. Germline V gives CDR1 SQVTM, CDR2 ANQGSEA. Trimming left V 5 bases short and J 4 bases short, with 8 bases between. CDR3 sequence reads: CSVWLGETQYF. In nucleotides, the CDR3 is TGCAGCGTTTGGCTAGGAGAGACCCAGTACTTC.

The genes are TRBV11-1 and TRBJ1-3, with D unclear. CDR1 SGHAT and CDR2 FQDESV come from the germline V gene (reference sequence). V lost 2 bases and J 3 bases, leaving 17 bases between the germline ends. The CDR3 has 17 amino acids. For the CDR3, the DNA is TGTGCCAGCAGCTTATCGCAAGGACGGGTCTTTGGAAACACCATATATTTT. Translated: CASSLSQGRVFGNTIYF.

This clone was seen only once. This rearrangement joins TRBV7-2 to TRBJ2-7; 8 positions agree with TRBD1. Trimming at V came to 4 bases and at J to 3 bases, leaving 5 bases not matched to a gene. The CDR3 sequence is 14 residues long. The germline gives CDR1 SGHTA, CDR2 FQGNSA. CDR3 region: CASSSGQGYYEQYF. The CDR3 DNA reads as TGTGCCAGCAGCTCCGGACAGGGATACTACGAGCAGTACTTC.

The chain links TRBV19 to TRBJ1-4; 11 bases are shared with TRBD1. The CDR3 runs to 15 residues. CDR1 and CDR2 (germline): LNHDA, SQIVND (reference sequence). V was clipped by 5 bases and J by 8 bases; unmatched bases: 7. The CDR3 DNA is TGTGCCAGTAGTTCTAGGGACAGGGGGAAGGAAAAACTGTTTTTT. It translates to CASSSRDRGKEKLFF.

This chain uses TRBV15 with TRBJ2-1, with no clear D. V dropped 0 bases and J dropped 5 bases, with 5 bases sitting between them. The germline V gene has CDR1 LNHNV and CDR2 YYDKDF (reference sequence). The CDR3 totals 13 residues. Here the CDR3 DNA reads TGTGCCACCAGCAGAGAAAAGGACAATGAGCAGTTCTTC. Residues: CATSREKDNEQFF.

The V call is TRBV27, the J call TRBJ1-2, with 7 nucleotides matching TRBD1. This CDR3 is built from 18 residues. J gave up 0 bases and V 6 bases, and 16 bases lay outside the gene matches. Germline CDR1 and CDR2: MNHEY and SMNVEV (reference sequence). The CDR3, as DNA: TGTGCCAGCAGGAACGCCAGACAGGGCCTCTTTCCTAACTATGGCTACACCTTC. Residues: CASRNARQGLFPNYGYTF.

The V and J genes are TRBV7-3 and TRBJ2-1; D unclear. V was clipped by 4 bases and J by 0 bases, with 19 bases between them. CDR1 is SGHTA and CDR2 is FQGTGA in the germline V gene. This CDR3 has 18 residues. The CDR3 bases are TGTGCCAGCAGCTCAAATCTCGTGACAACGAGCTCCTACAATGAGCAGTTCTTC. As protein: CASSSNLVTTSSYNEQFF.

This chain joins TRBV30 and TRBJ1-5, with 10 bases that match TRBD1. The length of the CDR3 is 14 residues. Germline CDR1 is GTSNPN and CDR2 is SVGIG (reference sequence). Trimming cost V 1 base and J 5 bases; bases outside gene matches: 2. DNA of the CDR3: TGTGCCTGGAGTGGGGGGACAGGGGATCAGCCCCAGCATTTT. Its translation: CAWSGGTGDQPQHF.

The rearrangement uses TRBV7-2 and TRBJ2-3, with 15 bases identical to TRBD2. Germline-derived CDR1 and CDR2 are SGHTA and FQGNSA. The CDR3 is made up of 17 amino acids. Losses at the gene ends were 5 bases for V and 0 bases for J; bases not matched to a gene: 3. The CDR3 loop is CASSPGTSGRSTDTQYF. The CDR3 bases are TGTGCCAGCAGCCCTGGGACTAGCGGGAGGAGCACAGATACGCAGTATTTT.

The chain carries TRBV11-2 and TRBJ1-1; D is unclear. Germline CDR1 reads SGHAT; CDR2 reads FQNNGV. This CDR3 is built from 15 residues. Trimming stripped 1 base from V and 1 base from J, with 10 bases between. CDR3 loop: CASSLGRSPNTEAFF. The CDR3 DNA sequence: TGTGCCAGCAGCTTAGGTAGATCTCCGAACACTGAAGCTTTCTTT.

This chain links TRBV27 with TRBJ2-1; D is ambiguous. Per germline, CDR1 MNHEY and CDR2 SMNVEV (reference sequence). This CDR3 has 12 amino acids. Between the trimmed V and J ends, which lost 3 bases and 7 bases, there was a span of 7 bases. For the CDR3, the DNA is TGTGCCAGCAGTTTGATCGGAAATGAGCAGTTCTTC. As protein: CASSLIGNEQFF.

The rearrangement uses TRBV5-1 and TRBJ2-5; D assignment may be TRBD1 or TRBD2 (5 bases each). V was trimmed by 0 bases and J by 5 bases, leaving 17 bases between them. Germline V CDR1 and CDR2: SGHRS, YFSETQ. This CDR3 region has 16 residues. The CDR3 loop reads CASSLDPGTEGETQYF. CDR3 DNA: TGCGCCAGCAGCTTGGACCCCGGAACCGAGGGGGAGACCCAGTACTTC. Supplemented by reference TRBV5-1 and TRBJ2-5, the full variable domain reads KAGVTQTPRYLIKTRGQQVTLSCSPISGHRSVSWYQQTPGQGLQFLFEYFSETQRNKGNFPGRFSGRQFSNSRSEMNVSTLELGDSALYLCASSLDPGTEGETQYFGPGTRLLVL.

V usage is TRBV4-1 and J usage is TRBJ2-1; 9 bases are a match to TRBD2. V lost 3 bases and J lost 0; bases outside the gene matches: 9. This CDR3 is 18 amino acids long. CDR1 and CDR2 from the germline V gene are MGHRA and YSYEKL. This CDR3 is CASSHRLSREGSYNEQFF. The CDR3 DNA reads TGCGCCAGCAGCCACCGCCTTTCGCGGGAGGGCTCCTACAATGAGCAGTTCTTC.

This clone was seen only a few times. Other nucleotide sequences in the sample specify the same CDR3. Here the CDR3 DNA reads TGCGCCAGCAGCTTTTCGCCGGGACAGGGTAACGAGCAGTACTTC. This codes for CASSFSPGQGNEQYF. The chain links TRBV5-1 to TRBJ2-7; TRBD1 agrees at 9 bases. J was trimmed by 5 bases and V by 2 bases; bases with no gene match: 8. This CDR3 has 15 amino acids. Germline values: CDR1 SGHRS, CDR2 YFSETQ. The variable domain in full, with the rest retrieved from reference TRBV5-1 and TRBJ2-7, is KAGVTQTPRYLIKTRGQQVTLSCSPISGHRSVSWYQQTPGQGLQFLFEYFSETQRNKGNFPGRFSGRQFSNSRSEMNVSTLELGDSALYLCASSFSPGQGNEQYFGPGTRLTVT.

The chain's CDR3 is CASSLKRINTGELFF. The CDR3 coding sequence is TGTGCCAGCAGTTTAAAGCGGATAAACACCGGGGAGCTGTTTTTT. V usage is TRBV27 and J usage is TRBJ2-2, with D possibly matching TRBD2 (5 bases). The CDR3 is 15 amino acids. V lost 2 bases and J lost 2, with 9 bases in between. CDR1 and CDR2 (germline): MNHEY, SMNVEV (reference sequence).

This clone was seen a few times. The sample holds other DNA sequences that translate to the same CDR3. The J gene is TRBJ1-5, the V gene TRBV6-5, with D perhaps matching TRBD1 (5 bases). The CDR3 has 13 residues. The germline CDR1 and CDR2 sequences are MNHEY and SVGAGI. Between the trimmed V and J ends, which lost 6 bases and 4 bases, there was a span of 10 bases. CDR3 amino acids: CASSPGGNQPQHF. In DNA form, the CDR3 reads TGTGCCAGCAGCCCCGGGGGGAATCAGCCCCAGCATTTT.

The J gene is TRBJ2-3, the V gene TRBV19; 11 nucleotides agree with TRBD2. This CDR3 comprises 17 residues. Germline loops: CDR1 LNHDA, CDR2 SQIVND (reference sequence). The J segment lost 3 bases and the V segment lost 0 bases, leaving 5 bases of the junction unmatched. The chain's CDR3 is CASSIDGSSGGTDTQYF. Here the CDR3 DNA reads TGTGCCAGTAGTATAGATGGTTCTAGCGGGGGGACAGATACGCAGTATTTT.

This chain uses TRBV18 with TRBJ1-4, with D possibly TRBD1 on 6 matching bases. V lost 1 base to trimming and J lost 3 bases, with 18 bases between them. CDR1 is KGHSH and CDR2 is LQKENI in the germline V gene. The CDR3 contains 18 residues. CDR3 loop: CASSPRLPGDDSNEKLFF. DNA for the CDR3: TGTGCCAGCTCACCACGCCTGCCAGGGGACGATTCTAATGAAAAACTGTTTTTT.

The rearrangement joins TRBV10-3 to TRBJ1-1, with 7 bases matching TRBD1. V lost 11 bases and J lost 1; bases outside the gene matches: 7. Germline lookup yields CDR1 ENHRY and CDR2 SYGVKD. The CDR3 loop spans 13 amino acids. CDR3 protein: CAASGQTNTEAFF. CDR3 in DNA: TGTGCCGCCTCGGGACAGACGAACACTGAAGCTTTCTTT.